One sample yielded the 6 T cell receptor beta chains listed below, sequenced in a study of blood T cell repertoires in COVID-19. Clones were read by immunoSEQ multiplex PCR, and TCRdb kept only the in-frame ones, dropping some. The sample includes roughly 280,000 clones, 80% to 90% of them seen just once. Sequencing was performed on peripheral blood. The receptors derive from a man in his fifties or sixties with acute or convalescent COVID-19.

The gene calls are TRBV19 and TRBJ2-3; the D gene is possibly TRBD1 (6 bases). V lost 3 bases and J lost 11, with 21 bases in between. The CDR3 has 15 amino acids. The germline gives CDR1 LNHDA, CDR2 SQIVND (reference sequence). The CDR3: CASSIHREVLGGQYF. CDR3 DNA sequence: TGTGCCAGTAGTATTCACAGGGAAGTACTCGGTGGGCAGTATTTT.

The V and J genes are TRBV23-1 and TRBJ1-1; 9 nucleotides align to TRBD1. TRBV23-1 is placed among ORFs of uncertain function. J was trimmed by 4 bases and V by 4 bases; bases with no gene match: 13. CDR3 length: 17 amino acids. The CDR3 sequence: CASSLTGTGYGGTEAFF. Here the CDR3 DNA reads TGCGCCAGCAGTCTTACCGGGACAGGGTACGGGGGCACTGAAGCTTTCTTT.

J is TRBJ2-1 and V is TRBV7-2, with 9 bases fitting TRBD1. Trimming removed 5 bases from V and 4 bases from J; junction bases left unmatched: 9. This CDR3 contains 16 residues. The germline gives CDR1 SGHTA, CDR2 FQGNSA. The CDR3 loop is CASSQTGGLWYNEQFF. In DNA form, the CDR3 reads TGTGCCAGCAGCCAAACAGGGGGCCTTTGGTACAATGAGCAGTTCTTC.

The chain uses TRBV6-5 and TRBJ2-7; TRBD1 might be the D (6 bases). The CDR3 is 16 amino acids. From germline, CDR1 is MNHEY and CDR2 SVGAGI. V was cut by 2 bases and J by 2 bases, with 16 bases left in between. The DNA for the CDR3 is TGTGCCAGCAGTTACCTTCGGAGCAGGGGTCCCTACGAGCAGTACTTC. Translation: CASSYLRSRGPYEQYF.

This chain joins TRBV6-1 and TRBJ2-7; TRBD1 aligns across 8 bases. The V segment lost 1 base and the J segment 6 bases; nucleotides outside the gene matches: 8. The germline V gene has CDR1 MNHNS and CDR2 SASEGT. The CDR3 is 15 residues long. The CDR3 sequence: CASSEGRTGNGEQYF. DNA for the CDR3: TGTGCCAGCAGTGAAGGAAGGACAGGGAATGGCGAGCAGTACTTC.

Only a few counts were recorded for this clone. V gene TRBV2 combines with J gene TRBJ1-5, with D possibly TRBD1 on 5 matching bases. Germline V gene data show CDR1 as SNHLY and CDR2 as FYNNEI. V dropped 6 bases and J dropped 5 bases, with 11 bases sitting between them. This CDR3 is built from 13 residues. CDR3 sequence (DNA): TGTGCCAGCAGGAGACAGTTGTATCAGCCCCAGCATTTT. Protein: CASRRQLYQPQHF.